The clone carrying this T cell receptor (beta chain) has a single count. Its target is not known. PBMCs were cryopreserved, and 2 to 2.5 micrograms of genomic DNA from them went into TCR beta libraries. V was pared by 0 bases and J by 1 base, with 4 bases between. The CDR3 runs to 14 residues. In germline, CDR1 is SGHRS, CDR2 YFSETQ. These data belong to a study of cytotoxic CD8 clonotypes in ibrutinib-treated CLL. Across the whole study: The patients comprised approximately 11 relapsed/refractory and more than 14 treatment-naive cases, around 17 IGHV unmutated.

Overall study findings and caveats: Once treatment began, public clonotypes, which were uncommon, contracted or stayed stable.

Sequencing used immunoSEQ multiplex PCR; TCRdb keeps in-frame clones, though not all of them. The table shows about 310,000 clones, with more than 65% occurring only once. The material was PBMCs, obtained before ibrutinib treatment. The sequence was obtained from a human donor with chronic lymphocytic leukemia. The chain uses TRBV5-1 and TRBJ1-4; D ambiguous. The CDR3: CASSLEGTNEKLFF. CDR3 bases: TGCGCCAGCAGCTTGGAGGGAACTAATGAAAAACTGTTTTTT.